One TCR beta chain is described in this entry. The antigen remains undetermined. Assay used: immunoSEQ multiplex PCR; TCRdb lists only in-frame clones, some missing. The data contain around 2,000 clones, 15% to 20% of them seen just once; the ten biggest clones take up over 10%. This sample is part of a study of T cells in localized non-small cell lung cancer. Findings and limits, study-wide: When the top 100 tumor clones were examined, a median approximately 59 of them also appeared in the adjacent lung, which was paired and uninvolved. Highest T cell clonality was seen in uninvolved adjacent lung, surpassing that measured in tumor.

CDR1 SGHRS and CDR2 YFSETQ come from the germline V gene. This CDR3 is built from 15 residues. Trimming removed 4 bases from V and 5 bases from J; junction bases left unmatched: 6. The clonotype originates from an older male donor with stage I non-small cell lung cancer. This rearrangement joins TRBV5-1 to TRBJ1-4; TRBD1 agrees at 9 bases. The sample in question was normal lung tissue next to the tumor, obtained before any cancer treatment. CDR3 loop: CASSPQGAGNEKLFF. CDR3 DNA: TGCGCCAGCAGCCCACAGGGGGCGGGAAATGAAAAACTGTTTTTT.